Reported below is one T cell receptor beta chain. No antigen is known for it. The record originates from a study of post-analysis software for immune sequencing data. Incorporated into the TCR beta cDNA libraries were unique molecular identifiers, which served to reduce PCR and sequencing biases. TCRdb re-called the PCR reads with MiXCR, one entry per CDR3 protein. The sample has 600,000 to 750,000 distinct CDR3 sequences, 55% to 60% seen once. Findings and limits, study-wide: F measure clustering grouped samples strongly by preparation batch. Comparison with controls showed significantly lower normalized Chao1 diversity in multiple sclerosis patients.

The TCR was taken from a girl aged 2 to 9 with multiple sclerosis. Specimen: blood.

In DNA, the CDR3 is TGCAGTGCTAGACTCCTGGACTTCACAGATACGCAGTATTTT. Residues: CSARLLDFTDTQYF. This chain links TRBV20-1 with TRBJ2-3; possible D gene TRBD2, 5 bases. CDR3 length: 14 amino acids. Germline-derived CDR1 and CDR2 are DFQATT and SNEGSKA (reference sequence). The V end was cut by 2 bases, the J end by 2 bases, with 11 bases between.